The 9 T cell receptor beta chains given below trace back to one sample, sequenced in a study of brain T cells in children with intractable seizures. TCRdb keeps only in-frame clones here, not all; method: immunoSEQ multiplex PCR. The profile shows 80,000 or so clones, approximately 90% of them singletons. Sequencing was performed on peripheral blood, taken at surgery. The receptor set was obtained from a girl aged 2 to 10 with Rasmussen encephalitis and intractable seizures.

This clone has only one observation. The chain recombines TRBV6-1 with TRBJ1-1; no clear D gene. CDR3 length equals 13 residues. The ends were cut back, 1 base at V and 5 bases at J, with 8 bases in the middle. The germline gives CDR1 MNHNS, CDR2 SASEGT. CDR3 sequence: CASSEVVRTEAFF. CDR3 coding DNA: TGTGCCAGCAGTGAAGTGGTCCGGACTGAAGCTTTCTTT.

CDR3 protein: CASSSGLNTEAFF. CDR3 DNA: TGCGCCAGCAGCTCAGGGTTGAACACTGAAGCTTTCTTT. This rearrangement joins TRBV5-1 to TRBJ1-1; tentative D call: TRBD1 (5 bases). Germline V gene data show CDR1 as SGHRS and CDR2 as YFSETQ. V was cut by 3 bases and J by 0 bases, with 6 bases left in between. This CDR3 is 13 amino acids long.

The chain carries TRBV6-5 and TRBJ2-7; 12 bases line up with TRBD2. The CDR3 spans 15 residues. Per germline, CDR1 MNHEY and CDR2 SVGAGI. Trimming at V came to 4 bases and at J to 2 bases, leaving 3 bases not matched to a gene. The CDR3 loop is CASSSPSGGAYEQYF. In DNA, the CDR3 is TGTGCCAGCAGTTCTCCTAGCGGGGGGGCCTACGAGCAGTACTTC.

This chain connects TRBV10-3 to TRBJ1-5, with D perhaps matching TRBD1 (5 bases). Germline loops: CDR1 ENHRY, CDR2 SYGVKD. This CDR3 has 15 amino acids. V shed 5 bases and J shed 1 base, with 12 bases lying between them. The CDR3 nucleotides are TGTGCCATCAGTCCAGACAGAAGCAGCAATCAGCCCCAGCATTTT. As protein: CAISPDRSSNQPQHF.

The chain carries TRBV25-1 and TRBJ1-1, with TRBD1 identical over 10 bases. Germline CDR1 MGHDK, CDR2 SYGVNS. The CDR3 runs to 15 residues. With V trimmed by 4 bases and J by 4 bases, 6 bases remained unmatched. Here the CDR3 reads CASSGYGTGATEAFF. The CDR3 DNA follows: TGTGCCAGCAGTGGATACGGGACAGGGGCCACTGAAGCTTTCTTT.

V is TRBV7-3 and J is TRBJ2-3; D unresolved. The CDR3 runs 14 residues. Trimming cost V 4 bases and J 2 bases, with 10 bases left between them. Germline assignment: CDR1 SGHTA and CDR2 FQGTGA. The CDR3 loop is CASSSRPHTDTQYF. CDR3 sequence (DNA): TGTGCCAGCAGCTCCCGCCCCCACACAGATACGCAGTATTTT.

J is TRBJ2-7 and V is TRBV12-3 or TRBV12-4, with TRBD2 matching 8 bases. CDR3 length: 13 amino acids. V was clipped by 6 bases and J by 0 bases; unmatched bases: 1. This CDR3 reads CASRSGGSYEQYF. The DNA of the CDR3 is TGTGCCAGCAGGAGCGGGGGCTCCTACGAGCAGTACTTC.

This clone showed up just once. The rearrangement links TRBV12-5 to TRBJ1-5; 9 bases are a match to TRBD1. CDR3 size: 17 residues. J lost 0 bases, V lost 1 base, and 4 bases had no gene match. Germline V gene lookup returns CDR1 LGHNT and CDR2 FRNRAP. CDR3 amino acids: CASGLGQGVYSNQPQHF. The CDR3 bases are TGTGCTAGTGGTTTGGGACAGGGGGTTTATAGCAATCAGCCCCAGCATTTT.

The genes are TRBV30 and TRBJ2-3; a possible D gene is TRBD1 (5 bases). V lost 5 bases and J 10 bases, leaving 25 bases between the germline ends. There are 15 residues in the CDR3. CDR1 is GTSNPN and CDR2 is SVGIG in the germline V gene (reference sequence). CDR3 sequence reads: CAWDGIRATRNAQYF. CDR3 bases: TGTGCCTGGGATGGGATCAGGGCTACCCGTAACGCGCAGTATTTT. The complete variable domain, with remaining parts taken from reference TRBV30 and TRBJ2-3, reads SQTIHQWPATLVQPVGSPLSLECTVEGTSNPNLYWYRQAAGRGLQLLFYSVGIGQISSEVPQNLSASRPQDRQFILSSKKLLLSDSGFYLCAWDGIRATRNAQYFGPGTRLTVL.